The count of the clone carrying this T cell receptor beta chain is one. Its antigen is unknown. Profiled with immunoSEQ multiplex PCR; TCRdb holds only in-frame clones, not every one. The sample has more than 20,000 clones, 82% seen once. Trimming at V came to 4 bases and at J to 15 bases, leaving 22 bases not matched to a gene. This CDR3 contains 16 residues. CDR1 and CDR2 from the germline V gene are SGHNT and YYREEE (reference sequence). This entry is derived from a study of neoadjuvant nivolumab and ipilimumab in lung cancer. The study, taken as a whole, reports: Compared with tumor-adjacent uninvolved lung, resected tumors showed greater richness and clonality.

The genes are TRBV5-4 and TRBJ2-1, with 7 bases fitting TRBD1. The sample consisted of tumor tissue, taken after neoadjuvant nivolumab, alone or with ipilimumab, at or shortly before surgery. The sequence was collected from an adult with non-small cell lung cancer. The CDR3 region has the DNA TGTGCCAGCAGCCTAGGGCGAGGGGCGGAGGTAGGGGGCTGGTTCTTC. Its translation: CASSLGRGAEVGGWFF.